Shown below are 20 T cell receptor beta chains from a single sample sequenced in a study of blood T cell repertoires in COVID-19. Using immunoSEQ multiplex PCR, the repertoire was profiled, and TCRdb retains in-frame clones only, with some absent. The table lists 450,000 or so clones, approximately 92% of them singletons, with approximately 0.9% in the top ten. The sample was peripheral blood. These receptors came from a young man with COVID-19, enrolled during active disease.

This clone was seen only once. One end of the junction does not line up with germline, which may come from a read error. The chain has TRBV5-6 and TRBJ2-7; 9 bases align to TRBD2. This CDR3 has 14 amino acids. Per the germline V gene, CDR1 is SGHDT and CDR2 is YYEEEE. The CDR3 DNA sequence: TGTGCCAGCAGCTCTCTAGCGGGGACCTACGGGCAGTACTTC. Translated, it gives CASSSLAGTYGQYF. Complete variable domain (other parts from reference TRBV5-6 and TRBJ2-7): DAGVTQSPTHLIKTRGQQVTLRCSPKSGHDTVSWYQQALGQGPQFIFQYYEEEERQRGNFPDRFSGHQFPNYSSELNVNALLLGDSALYLCASSSLAGTYGQYFGPGTRLTVT.

For the CDR3, the DNA is TGTGCCAGCAGCTCATTGGGGGGGGCTGCAACTAATGAAAAACTGTTTTTT. Its translation: CASSSLGGAATNEKLFF. The chain is built from TRBV7-9 and TRBJ1-4; the D gene is possibly TRBD1 (6 bases). The CDR3 sequence is 17 residues long. Germline V lookup: CDR1 SEHNR, CDR2 FQNEAQ (reference sequence). V lost 4 bases to trimming and J lost 0 bases, with 15 bases between them.

This clone was observed once. V gene TRBV29-1 combines with J gene TRBJ2-7; possible D gene TRBD2, 6 bases. Germline V gene sequence: CDR1 SQVTM, CDR2 ANQGSEA. The CDR3 covers 11 residues. The ends were cut back, 8 bases at V and 10 bases at J, with 18 bases in the middle. CDR3 DNA sequence: TGCAGCTTCTTGGAGGGGTTCACCCAGTACTTC. It codes for CSFLEGFTQYF.

The chain is built from TRBV7-9 and TRBJ2-2; 11 positions match TRBD2. This CDR3 has 18 amino acids. Germline CDR1 is SEHNR and CDR2 is FQNEAQ (reference sequence). After removal of 5 bases from V and 0 bases from J, the junction contained 8 bases not matched to a gene. CDR3 loop: CASSQGLAVSANTGELFF. CDR3 nucleotides: TGTGCCAGCAGCCAGGGACTAGCGGTTAGCGCGAACACCGGGGAGCTGTTTTTT.

The rearrangement joins TRBV10-2 to TRBJ2-1; 8 bases line up with TRBD2. CDR1 is WSHSY and CDR2 is SAAADI in the germline V gene. The CDR3 length is 13 residues. Trimming removed 11 bases from V and 6 bases from J; junction bases left unmatched: 9. DNA of the CDR3: TGCGCCGCCGGCACTAGCGGAGTCAATGAGCAGTTCTTC. Translating it yields CAAGTSGVNEQFF.

This clone came up a few times. The V gene is TRBV18, the J gene TRBJ1-5; weak D call: TRBD1 (5 bases). This CDR3 spans 15 amino acids. CDR1 and CDR2 (germline): KGHSH, LQKENI. The V gene lost 4 bases and the J gene lost 2 bases, with 12 bases spanning the gap. The DNA of the CDR3 is TGTGCCAGCTCACAATGGGGCGCACGCAATCAGCCCCAGCATTTT. Protein sequence: CASSQWGARNQPQHF.

The CDR3 here is CASSAAIVDRIFYGYTF. Here the CDR3 DNA reads TGTGCCAGCAGCGCAGCAATAGTGGACAGGATTTTTTATGGCTACACCTTC. This chain connects TRBV21-1 to TRBJ1-2; the table's D gene call, TRBD1, was not cross checked with the DNA. TRBV21-1 is a documented pseudogene. The CDR3 sequence is 17 residues long.

The chain links TRBV10-3 to TRBJ1-5, with 9 positions matching TRBD1. The ends lost 5 bases at V and 2 bases at J; junction bases unmatched: 7. In germline, CDR1 is ENHRY, CDR2 SYGVKD. The CDR3 loop spans 16 amino acids. The CDR3 nucleotides read TGTGCCATCAGTTCTTCCGACAGGGGGGGCAATCAGCCCCAGCATTTT. Translating gives CAISSSDRGGNQPQHF.

The genes are TRBV6-6 and TRBJ2-5; TRBD2 matches at 7 bases. The V and J ends lost 6 bases and 5 bases, in that order; junction bases with no gene match: 9. Germline CDR1 and CDR2: MNHNY and SVGAGI (reference sequence). The CDR3 is 14 amino acids. The CDR3 reads CASSRLALGETQYF. DNA of the CDR3: TGTGCCAGCAGCCGACTAGCTTTAGGGGAGACCCAGTACTTC.

The V and J genes are TRBV14 and TRBJ2-1; 11 nucleotides line up with TRBD2. V lost 0 bases and J lost 8; bases outside the gene matches: 15. Germline CDR1 SGHDN, CDR2 FVKESK. This CDR3 spans 19 amino acids. The CDR3 region is CASSQEWLAGGHVIDEQFF. DNA of the CDR3: TGTGCCAGCAGCCAAGAATGGCTAGCGGGGGGCCACGTAATCGATGAGCAGTTCTTC.

J is TRBJ2-2 and V is TRBV28; 7 positions match TRBD1. V was clipped by 8 bases and J by 6 bases; unmatched bases: 9. Germline V gene data show CDR1 as MDHEN and CDR2 as SYDVKM. This CDR3 comprises 14 residues. The CDR3 loop is CASYLQGSPGELFF. DNA of the CDR3: TGTGCCAGCTACTTACAGGGGAGCCCCGGGGAGCTGTTTTTT.

The V call is TRBV5-4, the J call TRBJ1-1; unclear D gene. Germline CDR1 and CDR2: SGHNT and YYREEE (reference sequence). The V end was cut by 4 bases, the J end by 1 base, with 11 bases between. CDR3 length: 14 residues. CDR3 DNA: TGTGCCAGCAGCGTGGACTCCCGGAACACTGAAGCTTTCTTT. This translates into CASSVDSRNTEAFF.

This sequence joins TRBV24-1 and TRBJ2-6; the D is unclear. Trimming stripped 3 bases from V and 0 bases from J, with 5 bases between. The CDR3 loop spans 15 amino acids. Germline CDR1 is KGHDR and CDR2 is SFDVKD. This CDR3 is CATSDTSSGANVLTF. As DNA, the CDR3 is TGTGCCACCAGTGATACGAGCTCTGGGGCCAACGTCCTGACTTTC.

The chain uses TRBV27 and TRBJ2-3, with TRBD2 identical over 8 bases. Germline V gives CDR1 MNHEY, CDR2 SMNVEV (reference sequence). The trim removed 2 bases at V and 2 bases at J, leaving 6 bases unmatched. The CDR3 runs to 16 residues. The CDR3 sequence: CASSLTSGGTTDTQYF. The CDR3 coding sequence is TGTGCCAGCAGTTTAACGAGCGGGGGTACCACAGATACGCAGTATTTT.

The chain links TRBV5-1 to TRBJ1-1, with D perhaps TRBD1 (5 bases). Germline V gene lookup returns CDR1 SGHRS and CDR2 YFSETQ. The CDR3 contains 16 residues. Trimming pared 2 bases from V and 1 base from J, leaving 15 bases between. The chain's CDR3 is CASSFRDYLGNTEAFF. The DNA of the CDR3 is TGCGCCAGCAGCTTTAGGGACTATCTTGGGAACACTGAAGCTTTCTTT.

This clone came up once. V gene TRBV2 combines with J gene TRBJ1-5, with a weak D call TRBD1 (6 bases). The length of the CDR3 is 13 residues. V was cut by 5 bases and J by 6 bases, with 11 bases left in between. The germline V gene has CDR1 SNHLY and CDR2 FYNNEI. The CDR3 sequence: CASSLQGVQPQHF. The CDR3, as DNA: TGTGCCAGCAGTTTACAGGGAGTTCAGCCCCAGCATTTT.

This chain joins TRBV12-3 or TRBV12-4 and TRBJ2-4, with TRBD1 identical over 10 bases. There are 13 residues in the CDR3. With V trimmed by 6 bases and J by 8 bases, 4 bases remained unmatched. For the CDR3, the DNA is TGTGCCAGCAGAGACAGGGGGCATTACATTCAGTACTTC. Translated: CASRDRGHYIQYF.

The chain employs TRBV19 and TRBJ2-5; maybe TRBD2 (5 bases). V gave up 7 bases and J gave up 5 bases, with 11 bases separating them. This CDR3 has 12 residues. In germline, CDR1 is LNHDA, CDR2 SQIVND (reference sequence). CDR3 residues: CASKDPGETQYF. The CDR3, as DNA: TGTGCCAGTAAGGACCCGGGGGAGACCCAGTACTTC.

The CDR3 reads CATMGLGLGGYTF. The CDR3, as DNA: TGTGCCACCATGGGGCTGGGTTTGGGAGGCTACACCTTC. The chain employs TRBV6-5 and TRBJ1-2, with D possibly being TRBD1 (5 bases). V lost 10 bases and J 8 bases, leaving 20 bases between the germline ends. In germline, CDR1 is MNHEY, CDR2 SVGAGI. This CDR3 comprises 13 residues.

This chain links TRBV4-1 with TRBJ2-3; D is possibly TRBD1 (6 bases). CDR1 is MGHRA and CDR2 is YSYEKL in the germline V gene. This CDR3 has 13 residues. Between the trimmed V and J ends, which lost 3 bases and 3 bases, there was a span of 7 bases. Written as DNA, the CDR3 is TGCGCCAGCAGCCACACAGGGACAGATACGCAGTATTTT. It is translated as CASSHTGTDTQYF.